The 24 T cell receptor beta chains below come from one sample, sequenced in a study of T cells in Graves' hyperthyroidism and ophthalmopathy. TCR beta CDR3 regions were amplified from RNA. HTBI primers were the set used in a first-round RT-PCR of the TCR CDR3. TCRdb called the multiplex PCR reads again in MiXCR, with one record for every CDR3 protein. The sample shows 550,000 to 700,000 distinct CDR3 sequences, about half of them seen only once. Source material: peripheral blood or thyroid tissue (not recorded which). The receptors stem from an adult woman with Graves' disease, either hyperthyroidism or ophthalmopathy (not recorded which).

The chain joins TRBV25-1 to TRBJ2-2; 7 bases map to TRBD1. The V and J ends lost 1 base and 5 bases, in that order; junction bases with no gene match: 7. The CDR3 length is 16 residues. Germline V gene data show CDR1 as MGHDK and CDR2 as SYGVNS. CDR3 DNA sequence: TGTGCCAGCAGTGAATTGGGGGACAGTGAGACCGGGGAGCTGTTTTTT. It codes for CASSELGDSETGELFF.

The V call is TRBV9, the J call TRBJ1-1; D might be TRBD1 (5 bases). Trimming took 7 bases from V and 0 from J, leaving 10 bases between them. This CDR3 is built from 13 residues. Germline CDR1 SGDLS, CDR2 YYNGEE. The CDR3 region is CASPGTVNTEAFF. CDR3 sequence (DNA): TGTGCCAGCCCAGGGACCGTGAACACTGAAGCTTTCTTT.

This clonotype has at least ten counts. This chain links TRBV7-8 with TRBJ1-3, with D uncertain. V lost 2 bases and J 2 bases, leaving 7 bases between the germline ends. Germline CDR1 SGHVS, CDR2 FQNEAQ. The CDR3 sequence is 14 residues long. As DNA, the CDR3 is TGTGCCAGCAGCTTATCCGGGACTGGAAACACCATATATTTT. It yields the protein CASSLSGTGNTIYF.

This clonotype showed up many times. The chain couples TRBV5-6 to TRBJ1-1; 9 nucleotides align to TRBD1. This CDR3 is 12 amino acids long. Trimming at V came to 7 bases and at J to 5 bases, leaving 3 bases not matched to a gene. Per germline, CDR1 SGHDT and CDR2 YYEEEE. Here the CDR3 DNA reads TGTGCCAGCGGACAGGGGAATACTGAAGCTTTCTTT. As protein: CASGQGNTEAFF. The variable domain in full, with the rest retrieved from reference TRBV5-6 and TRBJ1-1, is DAGVTQSPTHLIKTRGQQVTLRCSPKSGHDTVSWYQQALGQGPQFIFQYYEEEERQRGNFPDRFSGHQFPNYSSELNVNALLLGDSALYLCASGQGNTEAFFGQGTRLTVV.

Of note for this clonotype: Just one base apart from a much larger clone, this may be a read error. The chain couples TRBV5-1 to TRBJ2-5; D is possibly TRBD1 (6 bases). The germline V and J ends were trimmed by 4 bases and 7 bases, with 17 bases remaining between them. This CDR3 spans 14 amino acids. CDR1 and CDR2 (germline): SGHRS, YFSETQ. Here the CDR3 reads CASSRQDDVGTQYF. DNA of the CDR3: TGCGCCAGCAGCCGACAGGATGATGTAGGGACCCAGTACTTC.

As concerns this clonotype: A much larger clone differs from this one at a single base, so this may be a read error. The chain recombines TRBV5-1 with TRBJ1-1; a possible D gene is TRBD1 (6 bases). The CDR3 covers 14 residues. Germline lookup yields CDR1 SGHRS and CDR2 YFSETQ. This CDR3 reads CASRQRRRGPEAFF. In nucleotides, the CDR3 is TGTGCCAGCAGGCAAAGGCGCAGGGGCCCTGAAGCTTTCTTT. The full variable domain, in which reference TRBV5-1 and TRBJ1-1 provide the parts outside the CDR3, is KAGVTQTPRYLIKTRGQQVTLSCSPISGHRSVSWYQQTPGQGLQFLFEYFSETQRNKGNFPGRFSGRQFSNSRSEMNVSTLELGDSALYLCASRQRRRGPEAFFGQGTRLTVV.

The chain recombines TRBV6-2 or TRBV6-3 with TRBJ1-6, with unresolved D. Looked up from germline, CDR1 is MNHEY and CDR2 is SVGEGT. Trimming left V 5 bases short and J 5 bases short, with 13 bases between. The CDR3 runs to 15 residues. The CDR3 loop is CASSTKWRHNSPLHF. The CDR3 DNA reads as TGTGCCAGCAGTACGAAATGGAGGCATAATTCACCCCTCCACTTT.

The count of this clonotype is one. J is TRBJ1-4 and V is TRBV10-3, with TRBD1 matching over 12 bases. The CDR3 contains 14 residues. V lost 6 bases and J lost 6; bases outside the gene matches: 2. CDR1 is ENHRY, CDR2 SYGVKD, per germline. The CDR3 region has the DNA TGTGCCATCAGGGGACAGGGGGCCGATGAAAAACTGTTTTTT. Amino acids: CAIRGQGADEKLFF.

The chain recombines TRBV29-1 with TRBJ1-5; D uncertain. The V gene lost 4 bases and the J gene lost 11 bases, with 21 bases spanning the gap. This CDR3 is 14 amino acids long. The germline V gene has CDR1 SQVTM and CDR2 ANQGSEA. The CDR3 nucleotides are TGCAGCGTTGGTGGGTGGCGGAACCAAGAGACCCAGCATTTT. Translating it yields CSVGGWRNQETQHF.

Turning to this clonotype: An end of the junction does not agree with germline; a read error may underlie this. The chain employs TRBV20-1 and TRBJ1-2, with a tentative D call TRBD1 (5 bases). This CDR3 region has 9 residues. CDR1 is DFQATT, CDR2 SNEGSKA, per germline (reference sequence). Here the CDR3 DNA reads TGCAGTGCCCGGGGGATGTTTGCCTTC. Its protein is CSARGMFAF.

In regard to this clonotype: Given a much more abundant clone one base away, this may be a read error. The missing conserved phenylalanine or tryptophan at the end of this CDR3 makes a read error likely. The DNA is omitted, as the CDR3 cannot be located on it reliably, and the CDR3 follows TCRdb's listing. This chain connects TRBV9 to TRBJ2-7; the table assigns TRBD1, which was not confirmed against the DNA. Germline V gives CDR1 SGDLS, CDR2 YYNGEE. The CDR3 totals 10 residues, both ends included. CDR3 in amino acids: CASSSTPGTK.

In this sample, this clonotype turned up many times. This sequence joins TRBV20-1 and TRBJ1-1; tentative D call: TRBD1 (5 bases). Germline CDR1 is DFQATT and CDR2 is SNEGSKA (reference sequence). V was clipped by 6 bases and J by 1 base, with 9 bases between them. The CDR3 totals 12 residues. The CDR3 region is CSASGGNTEAFF. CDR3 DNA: TGCAGTGCCTCCGGGGGGAACACTGAAGCTTTCTTT.

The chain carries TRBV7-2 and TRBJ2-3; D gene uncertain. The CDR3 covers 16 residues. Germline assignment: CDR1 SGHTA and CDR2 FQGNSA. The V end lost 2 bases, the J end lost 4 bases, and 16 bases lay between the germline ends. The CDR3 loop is CASSLRAPWIADTQYF. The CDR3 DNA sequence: TGTGCCAGCAGCTTAAGGGCCCCCTGGATAGCAGATACGCAGTATTTT.

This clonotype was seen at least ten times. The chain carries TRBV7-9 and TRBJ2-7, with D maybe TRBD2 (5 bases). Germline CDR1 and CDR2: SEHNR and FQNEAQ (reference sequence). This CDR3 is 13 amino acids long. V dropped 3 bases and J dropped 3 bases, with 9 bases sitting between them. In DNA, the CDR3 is TGTGCCAGCAGCTTGGGAGAAAACTACGAGCAGTACTTC. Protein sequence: CASSLGENYEQYF. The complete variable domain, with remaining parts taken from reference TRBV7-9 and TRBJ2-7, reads DTGVSQNPRHKITKRGQNVTFRCDPISEHNRLYWYRQTLGQGPEFLTYFQNEAQLEKSRLLSDRFSAERPKGSFSTLEIQRTEQGDSAMYLCASSLGENYEQYFGPGTRLTVT.

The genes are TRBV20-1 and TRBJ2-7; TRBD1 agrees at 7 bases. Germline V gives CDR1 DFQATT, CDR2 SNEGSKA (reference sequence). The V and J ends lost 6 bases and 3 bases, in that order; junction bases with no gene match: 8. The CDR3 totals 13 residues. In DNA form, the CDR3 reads TGCAGTGCCCCCCGACAGGGATTCTACGAGCAGTACTTC. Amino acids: CSAPRQGFYEQYF.

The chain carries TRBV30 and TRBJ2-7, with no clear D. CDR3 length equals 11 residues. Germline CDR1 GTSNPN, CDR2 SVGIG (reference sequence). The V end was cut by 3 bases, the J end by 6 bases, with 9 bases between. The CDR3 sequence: CAWSAASEQYF. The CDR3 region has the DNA TGTGCCTGGAGCGCCGCTAGCGAGCAGTACTTC.

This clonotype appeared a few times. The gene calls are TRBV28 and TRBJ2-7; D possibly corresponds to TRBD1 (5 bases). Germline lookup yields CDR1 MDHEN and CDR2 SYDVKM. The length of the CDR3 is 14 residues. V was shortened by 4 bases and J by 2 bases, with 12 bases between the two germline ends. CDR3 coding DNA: TGTGCCAGCAGTTCCATCAGGGCGACCTACGAGCAGTACTTC. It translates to CASSSIRATYEQYF.

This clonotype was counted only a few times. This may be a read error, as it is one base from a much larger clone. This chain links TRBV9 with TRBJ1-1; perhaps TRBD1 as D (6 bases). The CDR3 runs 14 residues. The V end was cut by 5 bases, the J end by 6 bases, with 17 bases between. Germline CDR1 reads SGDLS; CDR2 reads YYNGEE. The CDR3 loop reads CASSLQGGGAEAFF. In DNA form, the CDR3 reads TGTGCCAGCAGTTTACAGGGTGGAGGTGCTGAAGCTTTCTTT. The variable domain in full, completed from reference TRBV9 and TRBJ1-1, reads DSGVTQTPKHLITATGQRVTLRCSPRSGDLSVYWYQQSLDQGLQFLIQYYNGEERAKGNILERFSAQQFPDLHSELNLSSLELGDSALYFCASSLQGGGAEAFFGQGTRLTVV.

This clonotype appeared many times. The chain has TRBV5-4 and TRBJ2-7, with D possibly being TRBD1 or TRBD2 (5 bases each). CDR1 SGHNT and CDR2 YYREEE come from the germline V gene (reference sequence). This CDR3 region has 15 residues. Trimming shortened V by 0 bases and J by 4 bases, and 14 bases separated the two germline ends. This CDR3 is CASSLGAGTDYEQYF. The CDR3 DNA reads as TGTGCCAGCAGCTTGGGGGCAGGGACGGATTACGAGCAGTACTTC.

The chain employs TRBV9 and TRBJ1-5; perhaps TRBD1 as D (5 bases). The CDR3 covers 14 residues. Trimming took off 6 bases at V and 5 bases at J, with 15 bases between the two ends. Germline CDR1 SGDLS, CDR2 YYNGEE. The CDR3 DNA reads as TGTGCCAGCACCCCCCTACTGGGGGATCAGCCCCAGCATTTT. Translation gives CASTPLLGDQPQHF.

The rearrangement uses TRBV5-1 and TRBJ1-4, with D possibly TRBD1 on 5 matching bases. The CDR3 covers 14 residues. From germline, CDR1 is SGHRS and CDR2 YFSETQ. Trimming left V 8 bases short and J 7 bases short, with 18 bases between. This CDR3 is CASSAGMGGEKLFF. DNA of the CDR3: TGCGCCAGTAGCGCCGGGATGGGGGGTGAAAAACTGTTTTTT.

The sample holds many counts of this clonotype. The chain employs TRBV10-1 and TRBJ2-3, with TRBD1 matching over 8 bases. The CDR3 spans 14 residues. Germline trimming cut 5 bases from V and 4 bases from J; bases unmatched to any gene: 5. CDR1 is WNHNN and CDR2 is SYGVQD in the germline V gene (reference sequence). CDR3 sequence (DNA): TGCGCCAGCAGTCCAGGGGGCAACGCAGATACGCAGTATTTT. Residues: CASSPGGNADTQYF.

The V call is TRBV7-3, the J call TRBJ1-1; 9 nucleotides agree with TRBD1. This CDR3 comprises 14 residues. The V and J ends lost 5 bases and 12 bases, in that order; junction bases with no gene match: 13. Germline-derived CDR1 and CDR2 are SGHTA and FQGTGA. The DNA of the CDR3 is TGTGCCAGCAGCCTACCACAGGGGGCGCGGAGAACTTTCTTT. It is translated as CASSLPQGARRTFF.

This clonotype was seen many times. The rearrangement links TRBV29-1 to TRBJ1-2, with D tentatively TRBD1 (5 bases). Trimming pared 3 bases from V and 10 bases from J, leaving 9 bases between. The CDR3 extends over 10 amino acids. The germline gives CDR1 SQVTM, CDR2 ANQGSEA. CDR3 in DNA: TGCAGCGTTGAGAGGGGAATCTACACCTTC. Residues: CSVERGIYTF.